Listed below are T cell receptor beta chains from one sample, sequenced in a study of shared clonotypes between healthy human individuals. Generated by immunoSEQ multiplex PCR, the TCRdb table keeps only in-frame clones and is missing some. The table has 850,000 to 1,200,000 clones, about 75% seen once. Sequences were obtained from memory CD4+ T cells sorted from blood. The receptor source for this set is a man aged 18 to 35 in good health. Both conserved end residues are part of each CDR3. Size is omitted from some rows. Given values are once, few, many or a class for expanded clones.

V gene,clone size,CDR3 protein
TRBV19,-,CASSTTVSSPLHF
TRBV11-2,-,CASSLDREGETQYF
TRBV5-4,once,CASSLGGFTEAFF
TRBV28,-,CASTGGAGEKLFF
TRBV5-1,few,CASSLRGVANTGELFF
TRBV7-2,-,CASSLGERNGYTF
TRBV27,-,CASSPTRPLNTEAFF
TRBV9,few,CASSVLGPDTQYF
TRBV4-3,-,CASSQDLLGGLTEAFF
TRBV5-1,-,CASSEAGVSYNEQFF
TRBV6-5,-,CASSYSGGRTEAFF
TRBV5-1,-,CASSLVGGGPYEQYF
TRBV19,-,CASSGGLAGEVRTGELFF
TRBV29-1,once,CSVASLPTYEQYF
TRBV6-5,-,CASSYSVGLGNTIYF
TRBV30,-,CAWQVNTEAFF
TRBV5-8,-,CASSLGRGEAFF
TRBV7-9,once,CASSSMGQIKETQYF
TRBV19,-,CASSPGGGNTIYF
TRBV5-1,once,CASSPNTDTQYF
TRBV30,-,CAGLSGTSGITIDEQYF
TRBV6-5,-,CASSLLGGTEAFF
TRBV7-2,few,CASSQRPTSGGDEQFF
TRBV6-1,-,CASSDSGNTIYF
TRBV27,-,CASSSSGTGTLHSPLHF
TRBV6-1,once,CASNRQGNYEQYF
TRBV6-1,-,CASSEGSFLLNEQFF
TRBV5-4,-,CASSVTPVNTGELFF
TRBV18,-,CASSPPATGMEQYF
TRBV7-2,few,CASSRTGQNTGELFF
TRBV5-6,-,CASRGLSLPSSYEQYF
TRBV18,once,CASSLTGTGSPGGNTIYF
TRBV28,-,CASSPIQGVSGNQPQHF
TRBV28,-,CASRGDRGTFSGANVLTF
TRBV5-5,-,CASSLQGAKNIQYF
TRBV12-2,-,CASRLWRQGISSYNSPLHF
TRBV28,-,CASAKQGISYEQYF
TRBV5-4,-,CASSHQGVRELFF
TRBV27,-,CASSRQGTYGYTF